This record looks at one T cell receptor (beta chain) sequence and its context. No antigen is known for it. Base qualities are not recorded, but no much larger clone differs from it by a single base. Library generation was performed with PCR. DNA from cultured CD4+ T cells was subjected to TCR sequencing with the Oncomine TCR Beta short-read assay at the Johns Hopkins FTIC core. Genomic DNA was extracted from the cultured CD4+ T cells with the QIAamp micro DNA kit. The Oncomine TCR Beta libraries from cultured CD4+ T cells were pooled using unique dual indexes and then sequenced on an Illumina iSeq 100. On the authors' methods: Non-productive sequences were removed, and CDR3s not starting with C, not ending with F or W, or shorter than 7 amino acids were discarded. The MANAFEST web application was used to identify antigen-specific clonotypes by comparing peptide-stimulated wells against reference wells and other culture wells. For a clone to be called positive, the clone needed an FDR below 0.05, an odds ratio above 5, and a productive frequency above 0.1% in at least two of three replicate wells. Clonotypes that were significantly expanded in both SARS-CoV-2 spike wells and at least one common cold coronavirus spike condition were defined as cross-reactive. Similarity between CDR3 sequences was evaluated in R version 3.6.1 using Levenshtein distances (stringdist) and unrooted phylogenetic trees (ape). Using fastp at Q25 and MiXCR, TCRdb reprocessed the public reads and kept productive beta chains. Rows merge per CDR3 protein into single entries with the most common DNA and genes. For this entry, the V and J calls and clone size follow TCRdb and not the study's own pipeline. The sample table lists 7,500 to 8,500 distinct CDR3 sequences, about a fifth of them with a count of one. Together, the top ten hold around 8.4% of the sample.

The CDR3, cysteine through phenylalanine, is 14 amino acids long. Of the read, only the CDR3 DNA is kept; its 42 bases are in frame from base 1. V is clipped by 0 bases and J by 10 bases, and the sequence between their germline boundaries is 11 bases long. CDR1 and CDR2, per the germline V gene (reference sequence), are SGHKS and YYEKEE. In the paper's terms, the treatment or condition label means: approximately 10-day PBMC culture with coronavirus spike peptide pools or control peptides (ViraFEST assay). The ViraFEST assay was used in the study, in which antigen-specific T cells were expanded with peptide pools and expanded clonotypes were subsequently identified by TCR sequencing. The convalescent patients' positive SARS-CoV-2 PCR tests were from March to December 2020, which was before the Alpha, Beta and Delta variants emerged in the United States. PBMCs were cultured at around 2.2 million per well in IMDM supplemented with approximately 4.7% human AB serum and 8.5 to 10 IU/ml IL-2, with 10 ug/ml peptide pools added. On days 3 and 7, half of the culture medium was replaced with fresh IL-2-containing medium. CD4+ T cells were isolated after around 9 days of culture through negative selection using the EasySep CD4+ T cell isolation kit. Ficoll-Paque Plus gradient centrifugation was used to isolate PBMCs from whole blood, and the isolated PBMCs were then either used fresh or cryopreserved at -140C. In general, triplicate wells were set up for every culture condition.

The data stem from a study of vaccination and CD4 T cells after COVID-19 (dated by TCRdb to 2022 to 2024). Regarding the complete study: Every convalescent patient had a positive nasal swab PCR test for SARS-CoV-2, with mild disease in under ten patients and severe disease in one. The convalescent cohort included six males and four females, with two Hispanic individuals, seven Caucasians, two Asians and one multiracial person. Participants received two doses of either the Pfizer-BioNTech BNT162b2 vaccine (n=8) or the Moderna mRNA-1273 vaccine (n=2). Post-COVID blood samples from convalescent patients were collected a median of around 100 days after diagnosis, with a range of roughly 35 to 180 days. Post-vaccine blood samples were taken a median of 72 days after the second vaccine dose, with a range of roughly 13 to 250 days. The cultures were stimulated with overlapping spike peptide pools from SARS-CoV-2 and from the common cold coronaviruses HCoV-NL63, HCoV-OC43 and HCoV-229E. Control cultures used a CEFX viral epitope pool as positive control, an HIV-1 Nef peptide pool as negative control, or no peptide. In around 9 COVID-19 convalescent patients and a few infection-naive healthy vaccine recipients, researchers compared the spike-specific CD4+ TCR repertoire from before mRNA vaccination with the repertoire from after.

Results the study describes overall, beyond this receptor: In convalescent patients, nearly all vaccine-specific clones (304 of 307) were found to be mono-reactive for SARS-CoV-2 spike rather than cross-reactive with common cold coronaviruses. The median number of SARS-CoV-2-reactive clonotypes rose from under 25 after infection to 38 after vaccination, but the change was not significant. In convalescent patients, a median around 86% of post-vaccine SARS-CoV-2-reactive clones were detected only after vaccination, and vaccine-specific priming was suggested by this finding. The study included relatively few convalescent patients and did not analyze early timepoints after natural infection.

The sample consisted of CD4+ T cells from blood, cultured in vitro, taken after SARS-CoV-2 vaccination. The rearranged segments are TRBV5-5 and TRBJ1-6; the D gene is not confidently resolved. The sequence came from a human donor who had recovered from COVID-19. The CDR3 protein is CASSLAQVPSPLHF. The DNA sequence reads TGTGCCAGCAGCTTGGCTCAGGTGCCCTCACCCCTCCACTTT.